This TCR beta chain comes out of a study of control samples from healthy donors and cancer patients. Sequenced by immunoSEQ multiplex PCR; TCRdb stores in-frame clones only, minus some. This table holds about 75,000 clones, around four fifths found once. Trimming cost V 1 base and J 3 bases, with 13 bases left between them. The germline gives CDR1 LGHDT, CDR2 YNNKEL (reference sequence). The CDR3 covers 16 residues. Source material: blood. J is TRBJ1-3 and V is TRBV3-1 (or the pseudogene TRBV3-2), with a possible D match to TRBD1 (6 bases). The clonotype originates from a middle-aged man in good health. The DNA for the CDR3 is TGTGCCAGCAGCCAAGGCCGGGGGGCGGTTGGAAACACCATATATTTT. Its protein is CASSQGRGAVGNTIYF.